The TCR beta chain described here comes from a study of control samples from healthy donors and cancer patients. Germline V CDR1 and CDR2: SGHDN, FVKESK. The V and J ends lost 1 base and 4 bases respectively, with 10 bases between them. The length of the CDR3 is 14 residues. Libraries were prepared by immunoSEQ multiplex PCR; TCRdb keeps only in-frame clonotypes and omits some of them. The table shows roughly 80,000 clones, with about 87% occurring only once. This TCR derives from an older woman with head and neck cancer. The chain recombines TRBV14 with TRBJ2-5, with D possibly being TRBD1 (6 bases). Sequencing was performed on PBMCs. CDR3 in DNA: TGTGCCAGCAGCCAAGCGTTAGGGGGAGAGACCCAGTACTTC. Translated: CASSQALGGETQYF.